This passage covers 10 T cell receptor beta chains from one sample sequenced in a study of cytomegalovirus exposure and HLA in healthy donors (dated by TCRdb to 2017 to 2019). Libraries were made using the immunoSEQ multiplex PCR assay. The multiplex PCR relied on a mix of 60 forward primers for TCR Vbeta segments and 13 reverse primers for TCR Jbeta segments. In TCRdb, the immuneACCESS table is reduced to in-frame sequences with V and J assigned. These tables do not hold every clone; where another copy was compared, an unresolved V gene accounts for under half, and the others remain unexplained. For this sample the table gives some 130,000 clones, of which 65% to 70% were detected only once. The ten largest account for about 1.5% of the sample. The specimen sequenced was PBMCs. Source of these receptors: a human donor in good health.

CDR3 region: CASSLGSGKPLAYEQYF. The CDR3 coding sequence is TGTGCCAGCAGTTTAGGATCAGGGAAACCCCTCGCCTACGAGCAGTACTTC. V usage is TRBV27 and J usage is TRBJ2-7; the D gene is possibly TRBD1 (5 bases). The germline V gene has CDR1 MNHEY and CDR2 SMNVEV (reference sequence). The length of the CDR3 is 17 residues. The V gene lost 2 bases and the J gene lost 2 bases, with 19 bases spanning the gap.

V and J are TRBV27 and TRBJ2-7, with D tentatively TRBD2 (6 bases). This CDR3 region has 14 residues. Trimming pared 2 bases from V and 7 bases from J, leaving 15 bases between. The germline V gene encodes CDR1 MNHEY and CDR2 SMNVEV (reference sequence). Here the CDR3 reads CASSLTGVWGEQYF. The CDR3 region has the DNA TGTGCCAGCAGTTTAACGGGGGTATGGGGAGAGCAGTACTTC.

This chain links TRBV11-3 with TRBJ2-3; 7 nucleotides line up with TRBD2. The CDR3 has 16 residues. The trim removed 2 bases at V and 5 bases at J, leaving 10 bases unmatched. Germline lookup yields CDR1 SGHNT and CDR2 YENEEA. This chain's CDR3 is CASSLLAGAQVDTQYF. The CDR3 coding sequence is TGTGCCAGCAGCTTATTGGCGGGAGCTCAGGTAGATACGCAGTATTTT.

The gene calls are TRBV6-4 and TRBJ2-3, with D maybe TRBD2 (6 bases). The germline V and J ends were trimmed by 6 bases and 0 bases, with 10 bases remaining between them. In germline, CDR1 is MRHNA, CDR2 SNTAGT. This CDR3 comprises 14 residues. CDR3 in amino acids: CASSARGSTDTQYF. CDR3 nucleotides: TGTGCCAGCAGCGCCCGGGGGAGCACAGATACGCAGTATTTT.

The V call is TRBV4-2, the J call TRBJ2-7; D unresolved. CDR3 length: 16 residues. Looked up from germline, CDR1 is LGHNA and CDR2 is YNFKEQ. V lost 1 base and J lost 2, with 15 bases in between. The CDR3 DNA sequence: TGTGCCAGCAGCCAAGGGGCCGTCGGCATCACCTACGAGCAGTACTTC. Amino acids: CASSQGAVGITYEQYF.

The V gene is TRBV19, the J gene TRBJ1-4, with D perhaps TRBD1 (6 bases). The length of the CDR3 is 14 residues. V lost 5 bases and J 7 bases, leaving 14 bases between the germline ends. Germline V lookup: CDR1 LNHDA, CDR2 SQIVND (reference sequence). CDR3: CASSFGTRGEKLFF. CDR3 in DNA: TGTGCCAGTAGTTTCGGGACCAGGGGTGAAAAACTGTTTTTT.

CDR3 in DNA: TGTGCCAGTTCCAATATGGGACAGGGAGAGAACACTGAAGCTTTCTTT. Translating it yields CASSNMGQGENTEAFF. This rearrangement joins TRBV19 to TRBJ1-1; 9 bases line up with TRBD1. The V and J ends lost 8 bases and 1 base, in that order; junction bases with no gene match: 11. The germline V gene has CDR1 LNHDA and CDR2 SQIVND (reference sequence). This CDR3 region has 16 residues.

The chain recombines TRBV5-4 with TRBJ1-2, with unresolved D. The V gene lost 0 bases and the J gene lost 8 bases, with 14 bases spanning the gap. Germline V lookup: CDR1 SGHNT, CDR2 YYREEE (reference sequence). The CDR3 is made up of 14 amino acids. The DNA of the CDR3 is TGTGCCAGCAGCTTGGTGAGAGACTCTCAGGGCTACACCTTC. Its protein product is CASSLVRDSQGYTF.

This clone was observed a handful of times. This CDR3 is CASQDGRSGRGEQFF. The CDR3 DNA reads as TGTGCCAGCCAGGACGGTCGAAGCGGGAGGGGTGAGCAGTTCTTC. This chain links TRBV6-1 with TRBJ2-1; 10 bases match TRBD2. The CDR3 contains 15 residues. V was clipped by 8 bases and J by 9 bases; unmatched bases: 13. Germline CDR1 and CDR2: MNHNS and SASEGT.

CDR3 sequence reads: CASIIGGPSDSNQPQHF. The CDR3 coding sequence is TGTGCCAGCATCATAGGGGGCCCAAGCGATAGCAATCAGCCCCAGCATTTT. The V gene is TRBV28, the J gene TRBJ1-5; 7 bases match TRBD1. The CDR3 is 17 amino acids. V shed 7 bases and J 0 bases; nucleotides not matched to a gene: 12. Germline CDR1 reads MDHEN; CDR2 reads SYDVKM.